This T cell receptor (beta chain) was recorded in a study of OX40 agonist ivuxolimab in advanced cancers. Regarding the research as a whole: Ivuxolimab was an agonistic, fully human IgG2 monoclonal antibody directed against OX40 (CD134), a costimulatory receptor. Intravenous ivuxolimab was administered to patients every 2 weeks at six dose levels: 0.01, 0.1, 0.3, 1.5, 3 and 10 mg/kg. The paper covers the monotherapy dose-escalation part of the phase I ivuxolimab trial, which included N of about 56 patients. Among the approximately 50 dose-escalation patients, about 20 had hepatocellular carcinoma, roughly 15 melanoma, 9 renal cell carcinoma and 9 head and neck cancer. The dose-escalation cohort was roughly 80% male with a mean age of roughly 62 years, ranging from roughly 20 to 80. Partial responses occurred in three dose-escalation patients, of whom one had hepatocellular carcinoma and two had cutaneous melanoma. Prior anti-PD-1, anti-PD-L1 or anti-CTLA-4 therapy was permitted, and approximately 39% of dose-escalation patients had received checkpoint inhibitors. Peripheral TCRbeta sequencing was intended to test whether TCR sequence diversity was altered and clonal T-cell expansion was caused by ivuxolimab.

V and J are truncated by 4 bases and 9 bases respectively, leaving an intervening sequence of 16 bases. The CDR3 runs 14 amino acids, cysteine and phenylalanine included. This entry keeps only the CDR3 DNA: 42 bases, framed from base 1. CDR1 and CDR2 are drawn from the germline V gene: SGHDN, FVKESK. Study-wide findings and limitations: The antigen specificity of the clonally expanded peripheral T cells was not determined. After ivuxolimab, CD8+ T cells had more expanded clones than CD4+ T cells on average. In the 0.1-3.0 mg/kg groups, partial responders had among the lowest normalized peripheral clonal expansion, particularly in CD8+ T cells. At doses of 0.1 to 3.0 mg/kg, clonal expansion of both CD4+ and CD8+ T cells in blood was seen between baseline and week 6. Low levels of normalized T-cell clonal expansion were also seen in some patients who did not respond.

For sequencing of the TCRbeta CDR3 region, genomic DNA was extracted from the sorted cells. The immunoSEQ Assay was used to sequence the TCRbeta CDR3 regions. The clones in this table, taken by TCRdb from immuneACCESS, are in-frame only. Not every clone is retained; where verified, under half of the shortfall comes from an unresolved V gene, and the cause of the rest is unknown. The sample includes tens of thousands of clones, with roughly 82% observed a single time. The ten largest clones capture roughly 7.1% of the sample. Worth noting for this clone: Its antigen remains unidentified. Base qualities are missing; no much larger clone stands one base away.

Patients with a history of autoimmune disease or receiving systemic immunosuppression were excluded from the trial. In every dose cohort, peripheral blood was drawn for TCR sequencing at baseline, cycle 4 day 1, and cycle 7 day 1. The samples were drawn from a first-in-human, open-label, multicenter phase I dose-escalation trial of ivuxolimab. Adults with locally advanced or metastatic melanoma, renal cell carcinoma, hepatocellular carcinoma or head and neck squamous cell carcinoma were enrolled in the trial. CD4+ and CD8+ T cells were sorted separately from peripheral blood before TCR sequencing. The sequencing used CD4+ or CD8+ T cells sorted from blood, collected in a trial of the OX40 agonist ivuxolimab. The rearrangement joined TRBV14 to TRBJ2-1; the D region is possibly TRBD1 or TRBD2, each matching across 5 bases. This clonotype originated in an adult with an advanced solid tumor such as melanoma, head and neck, liver or kidney cancer. The sequenced DNA is TGTGCCAGCAGCCGGGCAGGGACCCGAGGTGAGCAGTTCTTC. Protein translation: CASSRAGTRGEQFF.